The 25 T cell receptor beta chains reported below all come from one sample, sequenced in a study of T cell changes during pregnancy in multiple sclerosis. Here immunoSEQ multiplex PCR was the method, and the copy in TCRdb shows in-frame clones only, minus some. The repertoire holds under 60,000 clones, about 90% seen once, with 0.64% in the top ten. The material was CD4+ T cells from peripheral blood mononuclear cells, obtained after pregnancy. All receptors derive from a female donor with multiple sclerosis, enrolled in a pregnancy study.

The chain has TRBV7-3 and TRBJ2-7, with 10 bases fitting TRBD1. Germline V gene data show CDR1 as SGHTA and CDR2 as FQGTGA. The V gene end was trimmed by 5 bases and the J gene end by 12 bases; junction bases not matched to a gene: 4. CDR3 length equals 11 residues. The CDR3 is CASSAGTGVYF. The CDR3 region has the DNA TGTGCCAGCAGCGCGGGGACAGGGGTGTACTTC.

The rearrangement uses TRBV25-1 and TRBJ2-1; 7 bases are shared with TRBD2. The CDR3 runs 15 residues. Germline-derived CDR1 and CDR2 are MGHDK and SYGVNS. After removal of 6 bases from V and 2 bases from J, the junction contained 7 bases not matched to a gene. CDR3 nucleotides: TGTGCCAGCAGCGAAGCGGGGCCTCCCTACAATGAGCAGTTCTTC. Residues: CASSEAGPPYNEQFF.

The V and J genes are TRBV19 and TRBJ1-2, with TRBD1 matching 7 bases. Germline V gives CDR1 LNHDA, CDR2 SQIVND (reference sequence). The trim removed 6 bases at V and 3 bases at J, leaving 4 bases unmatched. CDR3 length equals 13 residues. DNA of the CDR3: TGTGCCAGTAGCGACAGGGTTTACTATGGCTACACCTTC. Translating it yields CASSDRVYYGYTF.

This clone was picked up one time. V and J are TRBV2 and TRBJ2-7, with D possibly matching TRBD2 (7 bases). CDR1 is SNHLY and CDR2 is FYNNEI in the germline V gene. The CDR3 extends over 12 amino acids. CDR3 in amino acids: CALGGRIYEQYF. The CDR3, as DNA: TGTGCATTGGGGGGGCGGATCTACGAGCAGTACTTC.

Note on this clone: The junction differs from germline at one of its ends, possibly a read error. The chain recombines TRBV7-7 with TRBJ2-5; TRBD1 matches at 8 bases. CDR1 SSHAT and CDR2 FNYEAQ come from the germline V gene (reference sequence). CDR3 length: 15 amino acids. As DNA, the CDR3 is TGTGCTAGCAGCTTAGGCGGAGACAGGGGAGAGACCCAGTACTTC. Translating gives CASSLGGDRGETQYF.

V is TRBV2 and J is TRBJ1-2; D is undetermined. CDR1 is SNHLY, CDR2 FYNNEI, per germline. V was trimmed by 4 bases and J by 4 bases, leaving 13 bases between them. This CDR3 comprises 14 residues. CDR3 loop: CASSVELAGYGYTF. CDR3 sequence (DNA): TGTGCCAGCAGTGTCGAGTTGGCAGGCTATGGCTACACCTTC. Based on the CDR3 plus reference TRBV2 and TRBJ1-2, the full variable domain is EPEVTQTPSHQVTQMGQEVILRCVPISNHLYFYWYRQILGQKVEFLVSFYNNEISEKSEIFDDQFSVERPDGSNFTLKIRSTKLEDSAMYFCASSVELAGYGYTFGSGTRLTVV.

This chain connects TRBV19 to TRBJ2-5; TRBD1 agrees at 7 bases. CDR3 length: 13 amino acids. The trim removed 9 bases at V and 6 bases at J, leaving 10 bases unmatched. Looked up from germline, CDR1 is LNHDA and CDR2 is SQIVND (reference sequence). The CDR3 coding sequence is TGTGCCAGCCGACAGGGTTCCGTTCAGACCCAGTACTTC. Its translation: CASRQGSVQTQYF.

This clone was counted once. Here the CDR3 reads CASSSDRAIAEAFF. The CDR3 DNA reads TGTGCCAGCAGCTCGGACAGGGCGATCGCTGAAGCTTTCTTT. The chain employs TRBV7-2 and TRBJ1-1; 8 positions agree with TRBD1. The CDR3 runs to 14 residues. Trimming cost V 4 bases and J 6 bases; bases outside gene matches: 7. The germline V gene has CDR1 SGHTA and CDR2 FQGNSA.

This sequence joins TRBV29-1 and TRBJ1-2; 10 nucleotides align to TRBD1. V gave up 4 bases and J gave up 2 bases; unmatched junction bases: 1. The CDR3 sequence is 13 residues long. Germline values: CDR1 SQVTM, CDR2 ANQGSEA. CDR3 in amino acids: CSVGQGANYGYTF. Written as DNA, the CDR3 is TGCAGCGTTGGACAGGGGGCGAACTATGGCTACACCTTC.

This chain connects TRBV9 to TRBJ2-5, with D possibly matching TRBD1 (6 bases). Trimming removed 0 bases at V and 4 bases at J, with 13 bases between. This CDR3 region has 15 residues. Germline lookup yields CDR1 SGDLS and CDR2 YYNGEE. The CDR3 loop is CASSVEGDRVETQYF. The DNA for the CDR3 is TGTGCCAGCAGCGTAGAGGGGGACCGGGTAGAGACCCAGTACTTC.

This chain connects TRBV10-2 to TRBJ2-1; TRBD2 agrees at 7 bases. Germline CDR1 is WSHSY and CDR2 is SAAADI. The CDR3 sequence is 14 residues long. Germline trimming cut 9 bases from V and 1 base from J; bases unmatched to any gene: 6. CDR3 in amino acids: CASVGGGSYNEQFF. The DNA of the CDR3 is TGCGCCAGTGTGGGCGGGGGATCCTACAATGAGCAGTTCTTC.

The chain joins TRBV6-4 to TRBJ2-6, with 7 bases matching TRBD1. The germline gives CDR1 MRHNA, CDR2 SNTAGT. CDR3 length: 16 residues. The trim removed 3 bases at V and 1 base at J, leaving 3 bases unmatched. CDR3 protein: CASSEQGMSGANVLTF. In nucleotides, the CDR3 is TGTGCCAGCAGTGAACAGGGGATGTCTGGGGCCAACGTCCTGACTTTC.

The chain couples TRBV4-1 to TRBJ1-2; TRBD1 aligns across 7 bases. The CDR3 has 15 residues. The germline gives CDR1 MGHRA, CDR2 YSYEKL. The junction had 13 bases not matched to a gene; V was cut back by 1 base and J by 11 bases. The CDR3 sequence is CASSQGRGSYVGYTF. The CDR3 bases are TGCGCCAGCAGCCAAGGCAGGGGGAGTTACGTCGGGTACACCTTC.

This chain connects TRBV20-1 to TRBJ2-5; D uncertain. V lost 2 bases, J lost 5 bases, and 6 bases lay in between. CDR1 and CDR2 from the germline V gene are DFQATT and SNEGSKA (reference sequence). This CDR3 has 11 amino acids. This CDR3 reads CSARLRETQYF. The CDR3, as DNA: TGCAGTGCTAGATTGCGGGAGACCCAGTACTTC.

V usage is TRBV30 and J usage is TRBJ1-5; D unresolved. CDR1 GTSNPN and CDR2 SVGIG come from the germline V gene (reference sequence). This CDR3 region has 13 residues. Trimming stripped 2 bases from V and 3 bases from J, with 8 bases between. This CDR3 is CAWSLAHNQPQHF. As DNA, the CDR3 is TGTGCCTGGAGTCTGGCCCACAATCAGCCCCAGCATTTT.

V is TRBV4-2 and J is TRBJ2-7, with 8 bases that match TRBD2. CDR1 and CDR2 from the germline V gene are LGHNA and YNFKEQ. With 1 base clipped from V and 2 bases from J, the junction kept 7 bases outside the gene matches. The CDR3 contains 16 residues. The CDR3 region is CASSQVRGGTTYEQYF. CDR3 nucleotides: TGTGCCAGCAGCCAAGTTCGCGGGGGGACCACCTACGAGCAGTACTTC.

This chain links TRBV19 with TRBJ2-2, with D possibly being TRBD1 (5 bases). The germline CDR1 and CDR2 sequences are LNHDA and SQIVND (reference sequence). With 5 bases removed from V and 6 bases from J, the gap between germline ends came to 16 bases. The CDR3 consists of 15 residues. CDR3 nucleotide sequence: TGTGCCAGTAGTCCGCAGGGTACCCTGCCCGGGGAGCTGTTTTTT. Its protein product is CASSPQGTLPGELFF.

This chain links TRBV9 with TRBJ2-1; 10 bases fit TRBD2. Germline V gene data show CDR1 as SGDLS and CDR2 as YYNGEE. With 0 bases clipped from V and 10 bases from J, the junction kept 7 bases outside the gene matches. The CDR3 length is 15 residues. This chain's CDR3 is CASSVASGGALEQFF. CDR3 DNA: TGTGCCAGCAGCGTAGCGAGCGGGGGGGCTTTGGAGCAGTTCTTC.

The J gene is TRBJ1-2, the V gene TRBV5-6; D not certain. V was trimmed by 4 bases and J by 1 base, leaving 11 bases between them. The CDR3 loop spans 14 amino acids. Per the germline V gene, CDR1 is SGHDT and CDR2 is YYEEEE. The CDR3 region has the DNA TGTGCCAGCAGCCCCACGCACAGTAACTATGGCTACACCTTC. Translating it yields CASSPTHSNYGYTF.

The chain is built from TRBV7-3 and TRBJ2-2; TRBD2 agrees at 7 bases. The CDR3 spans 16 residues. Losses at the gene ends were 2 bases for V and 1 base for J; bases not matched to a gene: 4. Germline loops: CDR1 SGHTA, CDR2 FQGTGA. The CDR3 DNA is TGTGCCAGCAGCTTACATGCTAGCGGGAACACCGGGGAGCTGTTTTTT. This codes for CASSLHASGNTGELFF.

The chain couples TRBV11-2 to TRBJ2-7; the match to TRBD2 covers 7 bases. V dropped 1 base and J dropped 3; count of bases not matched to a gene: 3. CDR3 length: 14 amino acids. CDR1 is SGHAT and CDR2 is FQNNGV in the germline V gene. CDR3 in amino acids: CASSLAWTSYEQYF. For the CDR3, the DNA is TGTGCCAGCAGCTTAGCCTGGACTAGCTACGAGCAGTACTTC.

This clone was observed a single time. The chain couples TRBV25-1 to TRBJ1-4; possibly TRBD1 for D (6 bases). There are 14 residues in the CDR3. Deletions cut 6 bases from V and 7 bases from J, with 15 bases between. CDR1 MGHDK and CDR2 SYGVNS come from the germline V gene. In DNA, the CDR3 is TGTGCCAGCAGCCGGCGGGGGGCTGGTGAAAAACTGTTTTTT. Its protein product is CASSRRGAGEKLFF.

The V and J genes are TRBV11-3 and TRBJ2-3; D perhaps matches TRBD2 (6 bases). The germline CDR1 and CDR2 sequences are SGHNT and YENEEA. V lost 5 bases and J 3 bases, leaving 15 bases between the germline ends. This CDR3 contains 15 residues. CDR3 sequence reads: CASSMRAGSTDTQYF. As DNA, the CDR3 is TGTGCCAGCAGCATGCGGGCGGGGTCAACAGATACGCAGTATTTT.

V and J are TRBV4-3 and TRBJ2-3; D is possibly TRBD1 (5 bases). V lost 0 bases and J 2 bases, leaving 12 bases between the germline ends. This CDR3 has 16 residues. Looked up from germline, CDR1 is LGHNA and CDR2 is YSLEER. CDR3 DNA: TGCGCCAGCAGCCAAGATTGGGGCAGGGTCACAGATACGCAGTATTTT. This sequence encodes CASSQDWGRVTDTQYF.

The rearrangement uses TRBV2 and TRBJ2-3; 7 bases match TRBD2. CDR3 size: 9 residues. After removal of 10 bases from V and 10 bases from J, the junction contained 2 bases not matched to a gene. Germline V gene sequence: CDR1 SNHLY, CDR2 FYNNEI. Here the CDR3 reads CATGGPQYF. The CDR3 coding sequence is TGTGCCACGGGGGGTCCGCAGTATTTT.